The 21 T cell receptor beta chains below come from one sample, sequenced in a study of T cell changes during pregnancy in multiple sclerosis. This table comes from immunoSEQ multiplex PCR, and its TCRdb copy is limited to in-frame clones, with some not included. Of roughly 97,000 clones in the sample, approximately 90% are singletons; the top ten hold around 0.76%. Material: peripheral blood, obtained in the second trimester of pregnancy. These receptors were obtained from a female donor in good health, enrolled as a control in a pregnancy study.

V usage is TRBV6-1 and J usage is TRBJ2-5, with 11 bases matching TRBD2. The CDR3 is made up of 17 amino acids. CDR1 and CDR2 from the germline V gene are MNHNS and SASEGT. With V trimmed by 1 base and J by 4 bases, 8 bases remained unmatched. The CDR3 reads CASSEDRLAGGRETQYF. As DNA, the CDR3 is TGTGCCAGCAGTGAAGACCGCCTAGCGGGAGGTAGAGAGACCCAGTACTTC.

The chain couples TRBV5-4 to TRBJ1-2; D ambiguous. The CDR3 sequence is 13 residues long. The germline CDR1 and CDR2 sequences are SGHNT and YYREEE (reference sequence). The V end was cut by 2 bases, the J end by 2 bases, with 7 bases between. CDR3 residues: CASSLGRNYGYTF. CDR3 DNA: TGTGCCAGCAGCTTAGGGAGAAACTATGGCTACACCTTC.

The rearrangement links TRBV15 to TRBJ2-1; 8 bases are shared with TRBD2. The germline gives CDR1 LNHNV, CDR2 YYDKDF (reference sequence). CDR3 length equals 16 residues. The ends lost 3 bases at V and 10 bases at J; junction bases unmatched: 14. CDR3 nucleotides: TGTGCCACCAGCAGGGCTCCCCAGACTAGCGCCATGGAGCAGTTCTTC. This gives the protein CATSRAPQTSAMEQFF.

The V gene is TRBV25-1, the J gene TRBJ1-2, with D unresolved. CDR3 length: 11 amino acids. The V gene's germline CDR1 is MGHDK and CDR2 SYGVNS. V was clipped by 10 bases and J by 9 bases, with 15 bases between them. CDR3 coding DNA: TGTGCCACCCAAACCGGGGTCCGCTACACCTTC. This gives the protein CATQTGVRYTF.

The chain carries TRBV5-1 and TRBJ2-7; perhaps TRBD2 as D (6 bases). Germline CDR1 is SGHRS and CDR2 is YFSETQ. The length of the CDR3 is 15 residues. V was clipped by 4 bases and J by 2 bases, with 16 bases between them. The chain's CDR3 is CASSPPSALAYEQYF. Here the CDR3 DNA reads TGCGCCAGCAGCCCACCTAGCGCCCTAGCCTACGAGCAGTACTTC.

This chain connects TRBV7-2 to TRBJ2-7; D is ambiguous. Between the trimmed V and J ends, which lost 3 bases and 4 bases, there was a span of 4 bases. The germline V gene encodes CDR1 SGHTA and CDR2 FQGNSA. The CDR3 totals 11 residues. The CDR3: CASSFKYEQYF. The CDR3 DNA reads TGTGCCAGCAGCTTCAAATACGAGCAGTACTTC.

The rearrangement joins TRBV6-6 to TRBJ1-6; 7 nucleotides agree with TRBD1. The length of the CDR3 is 15 residues. With V trimmed by 5 bases and J by 7 bases, 8 bases remained unmatched. Germline V lookup: CDR1 MNHNY, CDR2 SVGAGI (reference sequence). This CDR3 is CASSQRQGGNSPLHF. Here the CDR3 DNA reads TGTGCCAGCAGTCAAAGACAGGGTGGGAATTCACCCCTCCACTTT.

This chain joins TRBV19 and TRBJ1-1; 11 nucleotides agree with TRBD1. This CDR3 has 14 residues. The junction had 12 bases not matched to a gene; V was cut back by 7 bases and J by 11 bases. Germline V gene sequence: CDR1 LNHDA, CDR2 SQIVND (reference sequence). As DNA, the CDR3 is TGTGCCAGTACCAGAACAGGACAGGGGGCTGGGGCTTTCTTT. This translates into CASTRTGQGAGAFF.

CDR3 sequence reads: CASSLYGGRSETQYF. The CDR3 bases are TGTGCCAGCAGTTTGTACGGCGGGAGATCAGAGACCCAGTACTTC. The chain uses TRBV28 and TRBJ2-5; 7 bases line up with TRBD2. V lost 3 bases, J lost 4 bases, and 8 bases stayed unmatched. The germline CDR1 and CDR2 sequences are MDHEN and SYDVKM. This CDR3 contains 15 residues.

The chain carries TRBV11-2 and TRBJ2-5; the D gene is possibly TRBD2 (6 bases). This CDR3 contains 14 residues. The V gene's germline CDR1 is SGHAT and CDR2 FQNNGV. Trimming pared 2 bases from V and 4 bases from J, leaving 11 bases between. The CDR3 DNA sequence: TGTGCCAGCAGCTTATCGCGGGGAGGAGAGACCCAGTACTTC. This encodes CASSLSRGGETQYF.

This chain uses TRBV9 with TRBJ1-4; D not certain. CDR1 is SGDLS and CDR2 is YYNGEE in the germline V gene. The CDR3 extends over 15 amino acids. V lost 0 bases to trimming and J lost 8 bases, with 14 bases between them. This chain's CDR3 is CASSVVGERGEKLFF. CDR3 in DNA: TGTGCCAGCAGCGTAGTCGGGGAACGAGGGGAAAAACTGTTTTTT.

This clone is a singleton in its sample. The chain recombines TRBV7-2 with TRBJ1-5; D remains unclear. The germline V gene encodes CDR1 SGHTA and CDR2 FQGNSA. The V end was cut by 1 base, the J end by 5 bases, with 18 bases between. This CDR3 comprises 17 residues. The CDR3 sequence: CASSLGGGQQRDQPQHF. As DNA, the CDR3 is TGTGCCAGCAGCTTAGGGGGAGGCCAACAGCGCGATCAGCCCCAGCATTTT.

The CDR3 nucleotides are TGTGCCAGCTCACCGCGCGGGACAGGGGAGCCTGGAAACACCATATATTTT. Translation: CASSPRGTGEPGNTIYF. The V call is TRBV18, the J call TRBJ1-3, with 10 bases matching TRBD1. The J segment lost 2 bases and the V segment lost 3 bases, leaving 7 bases of the junction unmatched. Germline CDR1 KGHSH, CDR2 LQKENI. The CDR3 length is 17 residues. Combining the CDR3 with reference TRBV18 and TRBJ1-3 gives the whole variable domain NAGVMQNPRHLVRRRGQEARLRCSPMKGHSHVYWYRQLPEEGLKFMVYLQKENIIDESGMPKERFSAEFPKEGPSILRIQQVVRGDSAAYFCASSPRGTGEPGNTIYFGEGSWLTVV.

The chain recombines TRBV7-7 with TRBJ2-1; TRBD2 is a possible D gene (5 bases). Germline values: CDR1 SSHAT, CDR2 FNYEAQ (reference sequence). The germline V and J ends were trimmed by 5 bases and 8 bases, with 13 bases remaining between them. The CDR3 length is 13 residues. The CDR3 reads CASSLSGSHEQFF. The DNA of the CDR3 is TGTGCCAGCAGCCTCTCGGGGTCGCATGAGCAGTTCTTC.

Only one count was recorded for this clone. This chain connects TRBV7-9 to TRBJ1-6, with no clear D. From germline, CDR1 is SEHNR and CDR2 FQNEAQ (reference sequence). The CDR3 sequence is 12 residues long. Trimming removed 5 bases at V and 7 bases at J, with 6 bases between. For the CDR3, the DNA is TGTGCCAGCAGCACGGTGAATTCACCCCTCCACTTT. The encoded protein is CASSTVNSPLHF.

The chain uses TRBV6-4 and TRBJ2-3; 9 bases are a match to TRBD2. V lost 0 bases to trimming and J lost 4 bases; unmatched junction nucleotides: 2. CDR1 is MRHNA and CDR2 is SNTAGT in the germline V gene. This CDR3 spans 15 amino acids. Here the CDR3 DNA reads TGTGCCAGCAGTGACTCTAGCGGGGGTGCAGATACGCAGTATTTT. Amino acids: CASSDSSGGADTQYF.

This chain connects TRBV6-1 to TRBJ1-6; possible D gene TRBD1, 6 bases. V was cut by 5 bases and J by 7 bases, with 12 bases left in between. The CDR3 is 14 residues long. Per germline, CDR1 MNHNS and CDR2 SASEGT. The CDR3 loop reads CASSLVGHNSPLHF. For the CDR3, the DNA is TGTGCCAGCAGTCTCGTGGGACACAATTCACCCCTCCACTTT.

V is TRBV19 and J is TRBJ2-2; 7 nucleotides line up with TRBD1. Germline V lookup: CDR1 LNHDA, CDR2 SQIVND (reference sequence). The ends lost 4 bases at V and 6 bases at J; junction bases unmatched: 5. The CDR3 contains 14 residues. CDR3 loop: CASSRTGSPGELFF. The CDR3 DNA reads TGTGCCAGTAGTAGGACAGGATCCCCCGGGGAGCTGTTTTTT.

This clone was observed a handful of times. The V call is TRBV16, the J call TRBJ2-7; tentatively, D is TRBD1 (5 bases). Trimming cost V 2 bases and J 5 bases, with 13 bases left between them. The CDR3 has 14 residues. CDR1 and CDR2 (germline): KGHSY, FQNENV. The CDR3 here is CASSQQAGYNEQYF. For the CDR3, the DNA is TGTGCCAGCAGCCAACAGGCAGGGTACAACGAGCAGTACTTC.

The J gene is TRBJ1-1, the V gene TRBV28; D unclear. Per germline, CDR1 MDHEN and CDR2 SYDVKM. The CDR3 totals 15 residues. Trimming took 8 bases from V and 7 from J, leaving 23 bases between them. The CDR3 region is CASSHYLPGGGEAFF. The CDR3 DNA sequence: TGTGCCAGCTCCCATTACCTTCCAGGTGGAGGTGAAGCTTTCTTT.

This CDR3 reads CASSPAGGPSQQFF. CDR3 DNA sequence: TGTGCCAGCAGCCCAGCCGGAGGCCCATCGCAGCAGTTCTTC. The genes are TRBV7-2 and TRBJ2-1; the D gene is possibly TRBD2 (5 bases). The CDR3 is made up of 14 amino acids. V shed 5 bases and J shed 11 bases, with 19 bases lying between them. From germline, CDR1 is SGHTA and CDR2 FQGNSA.